By share, the clone carrying this T cell receptor (beta chain) ranks as medium-sized. Its cognate antigen is unknown. The data originate from a study of metastatic and nonmetastatic thyroid tumors. Background on the study: Thyroid patients, malignant and benign, had repertoires compared across blood and tumor or nodule tissue.

Patients were all untreated before their thyroid surgery. V was pared by 5 bases and J by 4 bases, with 11 bases between. From germline, CDR1 is MNHEY and CDR2 SMNVEV (reference sequence). The CDR3 is 13 amino acids. Study results and caveats: Significantly higher TCR beta diversity was reportedly seen in malignant thyroid tumors than benign nodules, in blood and tumor.

Under the authors' procedure: CDR3 was compared across clinicopathological groups, and the resulting differences were used to build a distant-metastasis classifier for papillary thyroid cancer. TCRdb reprocessed the PCR reads via MiXCR. The V and J calls reflect TCRdb's pipeline rather than the authors' work. The sample holds about 7,400 clones, 3% to 3.5% seen once. This TCR was recovered from a female donor with papillary thyroid cancer or a benign thyroid nodule (not recorded which). Some clones in this sample may be carry-over from other donors' samples. This chain links TRBV27 with TRBJ1-1, with D hard to call. Sequencing was performed on tumor tissue. The CDR3 sequence is CASSLPEGTEAFF. In nucleotides, the CDR3 is TGTGCCAGCAGTCTCCCGGAGGGCACTGAAGCTTTCTTT.